Following are 31 T cell receptor beta chains from one sample sequenced in a study of tumor and adjacent non-tumor tissue in lung cancer. The template was RNA from unsorted bulk tissue. The library came from three nested PCR rounds adapted from ARM-PCR protocols. TCRdb reprocessed the multiplex PCR reads with MiXCR, giving one entry per CDR3 protein. This sample carries 91,000 or so distinct CDR3 sequences, around 71% of them seen once, and the ten largest clones take around 19%. Sequencing used lung tumor tissue. These receptors came from a man aged 55 to 69 with non-small cell lung cancer.

In regard to this clonotype: Since no conserved phenylalanine or tryptophan closes the CDR3, a read error is the likely cause. V and J are TRBV12-3 or TRBV12-4 and TRBJ2-3; the match to TRBD1 covers 10 bases. This CDR3 region has 14 residues. CDR3 nucleotides: TGTGCCAGCAGTTTGGGACAGGGGAAAGATACACAGTATTCT. It encodes CASSLGQGKDTQYS.

To note about this clonotype: One junction end does not reproduce the germline sequence, and a read error may be involved. This chain uses TRBV10-2 with TRBJ2-7; D may be TRBD2 (6 bases). The germline gives CDR1 WSHSY, CDR2 SAAADI. The CDR3 is made up of 15 amino acids. The CDR3 bases are TGCGTCAGCACCCCTGGGCAGGGAGGAAACTACGAGCAGTACTTC. Protein: CVSTPGQGGNYEQYF.

As regards this clonotype: This may arise from a read error, as a much more abundant clone is one base away. The chain employs TRBV20-1 and TRBJ2-1; TRBD2 matches at 7 bases. This CDR3 contains 16 residues. CDR1 and CDR2 (germline): DFQATT, SNEGSKA (reference sequence). CDR3 sequence (DNA): TGCAGTACTAGAGATGGCGGGGGTAGGTCCTACAATGAGCAGTTCTTC. It yields the protein CSTRDGGGRSYNEQFF.

Concerning this clonotype itself: A read error may produce the germline difference seen at one junction end. The V call is TRBV10-3, the J call TRBJ2-7; D may be TRBD1 (5 bases). Per the germline V gene, CDR1 is ENHRY and CDR2 is SYGVKD. This CDR3 spans 11 amino acids. CDR3 DNA sequence: TGTGCCATCAGTAACGGACATGCTGCCCGCTTC. It encodes CAISNGHAARF.

The CDR3 sequence is CASSLGTSGDLGETQYF. The CDR3 DNA reads TGTGCCAGCAGCTTAGGGACTAGCGGGGACTTAGGAGAGACCCAGTACTTC. The chain recombines TRBV7-8 with TRBJ2-5; TRBD2 aligns across 12 bases. CDR1 is SGHVS, CDR2 FQNEAQ, per germline. The CDR3 length is 17 residues. The J segment lost 4 bases and the V segment lost 1 base, leaving 7 bases of the junction unmatched.

In regard to this clonotype: A read error is possible here, since a much larger clone lies one base away. J is TRBJ1-6 and V is TRBV12-5; 10 positions match TRBD1. The ends lost 10 bases at V and 8 bases at J; junction bases unmatched: 5. The CDR3 covers 13 residues. The germline V gene has CDR1 LGHNT and CDR2 FRNRAP. The CDR3 DNA follows: TGTGCTAATGGCGGGACAGGGGATTCACCCCTCCACTTT. The encoded protein is CANGGTGDSPLHF.

This clonotype was seen at least ten times. The V gene is TRBV6-1, the J gene TRBJ1-3, with 9 bases aligning to TRBD1. Germline V lookup: CDR1 MNHNS, CDR2 SASEGT. The CDR3 covers 13 residues. With 10 bases clipped from V and 7 bases from J, the junction kept 8 bases outside the gene matches. The DNA for the CDR3 is TGTGCCACCAAGGACAGGGGCTGGAACACCATATATTTT. Translation gives CATKDRGWNTIYF.

Regarding this clonotype: One junction end disagrees with the germline gene, perhaps due to a read error. V gene TRBV5-4 combines with J gene TRBJ2-5; 9 nucleotides line up with TRBD2. CDR3 length equals 17 residues. CDR1 is SGHNT, CDR2 YYREEE, per germline (reference sequence). CDR3 sequence: CASSVWRSAGGPGTRYF. The CDR3 DNA is TGTGCCAGCAGTGTTTGGCGGAGCGCGGGGGGGCCGGGGACCCGGTACTTC.

V is TRBV4-2 and J is TRBJ2-5; no reliable D call. The germline V and J ends were trimmed by 0 bases and 8 bases, with 10 bases remaining between them. CDR1 and CDR2 from the germline V gene are LGHNA and YNFKEQ. The CDR3 is 13 amino acids. CDR3 in amino acids: CASSQDSRDTQYF. CDR3 coding DNA: TGTGCCAGCAGCCAAGACTCCCGCGACACCCAGTACTTC.

The V and J genes are TRBV29-1 and TRBJ2-1, with D possibly being TRBD2 (5 bases). CDR1 is SQVTM and CDR2 is ANQGSEA in the germline V gene. The CDR3 is 11 residues long. Trimming cost V 7 bases and J 10 bases, with 14 bases left between them. CDR3 region: CSGWTGSEQFF. CDR3 coding DNA: TGCAGCGGGTGGACTGGCAGCGAGCAGTTCTTC.

With regard to this clonotype: A much larger clonotype is one base distant, so this may be a read error. The chain links TRBV5-6 to TRBJ2-5, with D maybe TRBD2 (5 bases). Looked up from germline, CDR1 is SGHDT and CDR2 is YYEEEE. This CDR3 region has 14 residues. CDR3 sequence reads: CANSLEDLQETQYF. The CDR3 nucleotides read TGTGCCAACAGCTTGGAGGACTTACAAGAGACCCAGTACTTC.

The chain combines TRBV4-1 with TRBJ1-5; a weak D match, TRBD1 (5 bases). Germline values: CDR1 MGHRA, CDR2 YSYEKL. The CDR3 is made up of 15 amino acids. Trimming removed 9 bases at V and 4 bases at J, with 19 bases between. The CDR3 nucleotides are TGCGCCAGTAACCAAGATCAGGGATCGAATCAGCCCCAGCATTTT. It specifies CASNQDQGSNQPQHF.

A single count supports this clonotype. V usage is TRBV10-3 and J usage is TRBJ1-1, with D perhaps TRBD1 (6 bases). V dropped 2 bases and J dropped 7 bases, with 11 bases sitting between them. CDR1 and CDR2 (germline): ENHRY, SYGVKD. The CDR3 is 13 residues long. CDR3 amino acids: CAISEDRINEAFF. As DNA, the CDR3 is TGTGCCATCAGTGAGGACAGGATCAATGAAGCTTTCTTT.

In this sample, this clonotype turned up a few times. The junction departs from the called germline gene at one end, perhaps through a read error. The chain recombines TRBV6-5 with TRBJ2-2; D not resolved. The length of the CDR3 is 13 residues. Germline CDR1 is MNHEY and CDR2 is SVGAGI. CDR3 nucleotide sequence: TGTGCCAACAGTTTGGGGATCCCCGGGGAGCTGTTTTTT. Its translation: CANSLGIPGELFF.

Details on this clonotype: At one end, the junction sequence differs from germline, possibly due to a read error. The V gene is TRBV29-1, the J gene TRBJ1-2, with D uncertain. The length of the CDR3 is 10 residues. Per germline, CDR1 SQVTM and CDR2 ANQGSEA. DNA for the CDR3: TGCAGCGCAGACCGGCATGGTTACACCTTC. This translates into CSADRHGYTF.

There are a few counts of this clonotype. Just one base apart from a much larger clone, this may be a read error. The conserved phenylalanine or tryptophan normally closing the CDR3 is absent here, so this likely arose from a read error. The rearrangement links TRBV20-1 to TRBJ1-4; perhaps TRBD1 as D (5 bases). V was cut by 6 bases and J by 7 bases, with 9 bases left in between. Per the germline V gene, CDR1 is DFQATT and CDR2 is SNEGSKA (reference sequence). The CDR3 totals 11 residues. For the CDR3, the DNA is TGCAGTGCGCGGGGGGGTGAAAAACTGTTTTTA. It encodes CSARGGEKLFL.

Comments on this clonotype: A clone one base away is much larger, so this may be a read error. The genes are TRBV12-3 or TRBV12-4 and TRBJ1-3; D not resolved. The CDR3 is 17 residues long. Trimming left V 3 bases short and J 0 bases short, with 15 bases between. In DNA, the CDR3 is TGTGCCAGCAGTTTCCCGCTTTTGAAGAGCTCTGGAAACACCATATATTTT. Protein: CASSFPLLKSSGNTIYF.

Of note for this clonotype: Because it lacks the conserved phenylalanine or tryptophan at the end, this CDR3 is likely a read error. The rearrangement links TRBV11-3 to TRBJ2-1; no firm D call. Germline assignment: CDR1 SGHNT and CDR2 YENEEA. The CDR3 sequence is 13 residues long. This CDR3 is CVNSLENVDEQFL. Here the CDR3 DNA reads TGTGTCAACAGCTTAGAAAACGTGGATGAGCAGTTCCTC.

With respect to this clonotype: The CDR3 carries no conserved terminal phenylalanine or tryptophan, so it likely arises from a read error. The genes are TRBV29-1 and TRBJ2-1; possibly TRBD1 for D (7 bases). Germline V gene lookup returns CDR1 SQVTM and CDR2 ANQGSEA. This CDR3 has 14 amino acids. This CDR3 is CNVDLRGALDEQFV. CDR3 DNA: TGCAACGTTGACCTCAGGGGGGCCCTAGATGAGCAGTTCGTC.

Of note for this clonotype: The junction shows a germline mismatch at one end, possibly a read error. The rearrangement uses TRBV11-1 and TRBJ1-1; weak D call: TRBD1 (5 bases). This CDR3 spans 14 amino acids. In germline, CDR1 is SGHAT, CDR2 FQDESV (reference sequence). The CDR3 bases are TGTGCCATCGTGGGAGGGACCACGAACATTGAAACTTTCTTT. Translated: CAIVGGTTNIETFF.

With respect to this clonotype: This may come from a read error, since a much larger clone is one base off. This chain joins TRBV6-1 and TRBJ2-2, with a possible D match to TRBD2 (6 bases). The germline CDR1 and CDR2 sequences are MNHNS and SASEGT. Trimming removed 6 bases from V and 2 bases from J, with 16 bases in between. There are 16 residues in the CDR3. The CDR3 sequence: CASSGGLAPNTGELFF. In nucleotides, the CDR3 is TGTGCCAGCAGCGGGGGACTGGCACCTAACACCGGGGAGCTGTTTTTT.

This clonotype was counted many times. CDR3 nucleotides: TGCAGTGCTAGGTCGCCGTCCTACGAGCAGTACTTC. Protein product: CSARSPSYEQYF. The chain couples TRBV20-1 to TRBJ2-7, with D hard to call. V was cut by 3 bases and J by 1 base, with 7 bases left in between. From germline, CDR1 is DFQATT and CDR2 SNEGSKA (reference sequence). The length of the CDR3 is 12 residues.

With respect to this clonotype: One end of the junction does not line up with germline, which may come from a read error. The chain joins TRBV6-2 or TRBV6-3 to TRBJ2-2, with D maybe TRBD2 (5 bases). The CDR3 is 16 amino acids. Germline V gene sequence: CDR1 MNHEY, CDR2 SVGEGT. DNA for the CDR3: TGTGCCAGCAGTCTAACGGAAACGCCCCCCCCCGGGGAGTTGTTTTTT. It codes for CASSLTETPPPGELFF.

Comments on this clonotype: Mismatch with germline at one junction end may stem from a read error. The gene calls are TRBV29-1 and TRBJ1-1, with D uncertain. The CDR3 runs to 13 residues. Per germline, CDR1 SQVTM and CDR2 ANQGSEA. CDR3 nucleotide sequence: TGCAGCGTGCGACGGGGATTAAACACTGAAGCCTTCTTT. Translation: CSVRRGLNTEAFF.

Details on this clonotype: Sequence at one end of the junction differs from germline and may be a read error. This chain uses TRBV6-1 with TRBJ1-3, with D maybe TRBD1 (6 bases). This CDR3 contains 16 residues. Per germline, CDR1 MNHNS and CDR2 SASEGT. CDR3 DNA: TGTGCCAGCAGCCAATCAGGGGTGGAATCTGGAAACACCATACATTTT. It encodes CASSQSGVESGNTIHF.

The rearrangement joins TRBV20-1 to TRBJ2-7; unclear D gene. V lost 4 bases, J lost 0 bases, and 16 bases lay in between. In germline, CDR1 is DFQATT, CDR2 SNEGSKA (reference sequence). The CDR3 has 15 amino acids. The CDR3 sequence: CSANRPLRSSYEQYF. The CDR3 coding sequence is TGCAGTGCTAACCGGCCGCTCCGTTCCTCCTACGAGCAGTACTTC.

In the case of this clonotype: At one of its ends the junction is not consistent with the germline gene, which may arise from a read error. CDR3 nucleotides: TGTGTCAGCAGCGCAACGGCGGAGAACACAGGGGAGCTGTTTTTT. This sequence encodes CVSSATAENTGELFF. The chain uses TRBV4-2 and TRBJ2-2; D is uncertain. CDR1 LGHNA and CDR2 YNFKEQ come from the germline V gene. The CDR3 contains 15 residues.

This clonotype was seen repeatedly, ten times or more. The rearrangement joins TRBV7-8 to TRBJ2-7, with 10 bases aligning to TRBD2. CDR1 SGHVS and CDR2 FQNEAQ come from the germline V gene. With V trimmed by 3 bases and J by 3 bases, 2 bases remained unmatched. CDR3 length: 14 residues. The CDR3 DNA reads TGTGCCAGCAGCTTTTCTAGCGGGAGCTACGAGCAGTACTTC. Its protein is CASSFSSGSYEQYF.

For this clonotype: Being one base from a much bigger clone, this may be a read error. The genes are TRBV29-1 and TRBJ1-1; a weak D match, TRBD1 (5 bases). The ends were cut back, 5 bases at V and 5 bases at J, with 12 bases in the middle. The CDR3 loop spans 12 amino acids. Looked up from germline, CDR1 is SQVTM and CDR2 is ANQGSEA. CDR3 protein: CSVRDSVTEAFF. In DNA, the CDR3 is TGCAGCGTTCGCGACAGTGTGACTGAAGCTTTCTTT.

To note about this clonotype: At one end, the junction sequence differs from germline, possibly due to a read error. The chain is built from TRBV5-1 and TRBJ2-5, with D tentatively TRBD2 (6 bases). The CDR3 length is 15 residues. The germline V gene has CDR1 SGHRS and CDR2 YFSETQ. CDR3 sequence (DNA): TGCGCCAGCAACCCTTCTGCTGCGGGGCAAGAGACCCAGTGCTTC. Protein: CASNPSAAGQETQCF. The full variable domain, in which reference TRBV5-1 and TRBJ2-5 provide the parts outside the CDR3, is KAGVTQTPRYLIKTRGQQVTLSCSPISGHRSVSWYQQTPGQGLQFLFEYFSETQRNKGNFPGRFSGRQFSNSRSEMNVSTLELGDSALYLCASNPSAAGQETQCFGPGTRLLVL.

In the case of this clonotype: A much larger clone differs from this one at a single base, so this may be a read error. V gene TRBV7-8 combines with J gene TRBJ1-5; 8 bases are shared with TRBD1. Germline V gene lookup returns CDR1 SGHVS and CDR2 FQNEAQ. The CDR3 is 20 residues long. As DNA, the CDR3 is TGTGCCAGCAGCTTAAGGCCGACAGGGGATGAAGGTATCGGCAATCAGTCCCAGCATTTT. This gives the protein CASSLRPTGDEGIGNQSQHF.